This TCR beta chain was sequenced during a study of blood T cell repertoires in COVID-19. Study details: Spain, Italy and the United States supplied samples that represented acute and convalescent COVID-19. PBMCs, B-cell-depleted T cells, or T cells were the source of the cDNA or gDNA that made up the material.

In the original analysis: Reference gene primer amplification gave nucleated cell count estimates. Assay used: immunoSEQ multiplex PCR; TCRdb lists only in-frame clones, some missing. V and J calls and clone size are those listed in that table; D and trimming were worked out from the DNA. The sample has about 83,000 clones, approximately 85% seen once. CDR1 and CDR2 from the germline V gene are MNHEY and SVGEGT. The CDR3 contains 13 residues. V lost 2 bases, J lost 6 bases, and 7 bases lay in between. The chain carries TRBV6-2 or TRBV6-3 and TRBJ2-2; D is unclear. The material sequenced was peripheral blood. The clonotype comes from a human donor in a cohort sampled during active COVID-19. The CDR3 protein is CASSYRVAGELFF. CDR3 in DNA: TGTGCCAGCAGTTACCGCGTCGCCGGGGAGCTGTTTTTT.